This TCR beta chain emerged from a study of regulatory and conventional T cells in RAG deficiency. General study results and limits: Shannon entropy fell and Simpson indices rose in RAG-deficient patients. Patient subsets had shorter CDR3s; Omenn Treg-Tconv overlap exceeded 75%.

In this sample, this clone turned up once. Antigen specificity is unknown. Clones were read by immunoSEQ multiplex PCR, and TCRdb kept only the in-frame ones, dropping some. Seen here are roughly 20,000 clones, roughly 86% observed once, and the top ten hold under 1.5%. CDR1 and CDR2 (germline): SGDLS, YYNGEE. The CDR3 is 14 residues long. Trimming took 5 bases from V and 5 from J, leaving 16 bases between them. Blood CD4+ CD25-high CD127-low regulatory T cells supplied the genomic DNA template. These same records also appear under a second study, on regulatory T cells. From that second work: The PCR used 52 TRBV and 13 TRBJ primers.

This clonotype was obtained from a human donor in good health. V gene TRBV9 combines with J gene TRBJ1-1; D not certain. The specimen was Tregs sorted from blood. CDR3 coding DNA: TGTGCCAGCAGTAGTTGGGGTTCGAGAACTGAAGCTTTCTTT. It specifies CASSSWGSRTEAFF.